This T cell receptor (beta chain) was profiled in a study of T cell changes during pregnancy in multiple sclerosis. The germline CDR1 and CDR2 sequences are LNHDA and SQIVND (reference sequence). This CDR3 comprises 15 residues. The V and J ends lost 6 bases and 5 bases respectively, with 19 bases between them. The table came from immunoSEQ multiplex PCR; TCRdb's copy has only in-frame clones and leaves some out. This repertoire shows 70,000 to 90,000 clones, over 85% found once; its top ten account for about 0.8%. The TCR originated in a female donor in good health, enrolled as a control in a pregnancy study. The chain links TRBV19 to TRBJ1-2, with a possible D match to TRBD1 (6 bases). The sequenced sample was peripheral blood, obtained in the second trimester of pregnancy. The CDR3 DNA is TGTGCCAGTAGCCCCTCGCATACAGGGCTTTATGGCTACACCTTC. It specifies CASSPSHTGLYGYTF.